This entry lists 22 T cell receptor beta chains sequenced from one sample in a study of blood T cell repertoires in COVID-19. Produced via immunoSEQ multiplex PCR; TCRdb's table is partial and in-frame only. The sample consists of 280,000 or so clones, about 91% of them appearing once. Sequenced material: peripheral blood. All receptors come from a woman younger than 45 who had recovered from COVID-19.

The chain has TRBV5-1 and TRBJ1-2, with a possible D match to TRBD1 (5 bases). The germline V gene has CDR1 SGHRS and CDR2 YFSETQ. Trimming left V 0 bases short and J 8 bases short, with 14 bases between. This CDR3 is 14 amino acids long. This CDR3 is CASSLGGRVKGYTF. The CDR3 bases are TGCGCCAGCAGCTTGGGGGGCAGGGTGAAGGGCTACACCTTC.

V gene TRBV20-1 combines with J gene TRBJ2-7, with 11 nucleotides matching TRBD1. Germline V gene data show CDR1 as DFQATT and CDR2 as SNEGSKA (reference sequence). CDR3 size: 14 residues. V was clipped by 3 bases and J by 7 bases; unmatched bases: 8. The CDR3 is CSASEGQGGGEQYF. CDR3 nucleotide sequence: TGCAGTGCTAGTGAGGGACAGGGGGGTGGGGAGCAGTACTTC.

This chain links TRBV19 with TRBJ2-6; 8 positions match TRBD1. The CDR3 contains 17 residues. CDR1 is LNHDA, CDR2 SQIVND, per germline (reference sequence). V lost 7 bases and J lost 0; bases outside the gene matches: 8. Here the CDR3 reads CASTTGTGFSGANVLTF. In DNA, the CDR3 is TGTGCCAGTACCACCGGGACAGGCTTCTCTGGGGCCAACGTCCTGACTTTC.

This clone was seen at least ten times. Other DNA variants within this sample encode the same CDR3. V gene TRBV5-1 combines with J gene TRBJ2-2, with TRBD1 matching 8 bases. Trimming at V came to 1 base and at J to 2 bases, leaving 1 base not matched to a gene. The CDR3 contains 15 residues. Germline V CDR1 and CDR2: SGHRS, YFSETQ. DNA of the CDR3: TGCGCCAGCAGCTTGTCAGGGGGCAACACCGGGGAGCTGTTTTTT. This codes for CASSLSGGNTGELFF.

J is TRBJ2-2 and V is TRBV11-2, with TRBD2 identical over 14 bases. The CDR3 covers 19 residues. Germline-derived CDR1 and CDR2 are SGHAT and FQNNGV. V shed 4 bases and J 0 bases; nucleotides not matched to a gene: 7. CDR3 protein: CASSSPRTSGGSNTGELFF. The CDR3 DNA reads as TGTGCCAGCAGCTCCCCAAGGACTAGCGGGGGGTCGAACACCGGGGAGCTGTTTTTT.

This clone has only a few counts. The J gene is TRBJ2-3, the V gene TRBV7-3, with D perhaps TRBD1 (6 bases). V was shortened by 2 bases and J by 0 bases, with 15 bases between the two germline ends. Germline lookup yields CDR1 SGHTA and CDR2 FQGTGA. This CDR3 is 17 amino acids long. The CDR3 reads CASSLVMQGLSTDTQYF. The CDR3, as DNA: TGTGCCAGCAGCTTAGTTATGCAGGGGCTCAGCACAGATACGCAGTATTTT. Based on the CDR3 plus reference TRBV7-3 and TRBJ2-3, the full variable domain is GAGVSQTPSNKVTEKGKYVELRCDPISGHTALYWYRQSLGQGPEFLIYFQGTGAADDSGLPNDRFFAVRPEGSVSTLKIQRTERGDSAVYLCASSLVMQGLSTDTQYFGPGTRLTVL.

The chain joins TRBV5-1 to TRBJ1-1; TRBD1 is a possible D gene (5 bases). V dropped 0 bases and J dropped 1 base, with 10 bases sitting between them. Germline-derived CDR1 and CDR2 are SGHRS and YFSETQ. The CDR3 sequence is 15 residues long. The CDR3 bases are TGCGCCAGCAGCTTGGGTGGGGCCTGGAACACTGAAGCTTTCTTT. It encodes CASSLGGAWNTEAFF. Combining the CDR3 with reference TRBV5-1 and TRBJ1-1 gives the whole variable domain KAGVTQTPRYLIKTRGQQVTLSCSPISGHRSVSWYQQTPGQGLQFLFEYFSETQRNKGNFPGRFSGRQFSNSRSEMNVSTLELGDSALYLCASSLGGAWNTEAFFGQGTRLTVV.

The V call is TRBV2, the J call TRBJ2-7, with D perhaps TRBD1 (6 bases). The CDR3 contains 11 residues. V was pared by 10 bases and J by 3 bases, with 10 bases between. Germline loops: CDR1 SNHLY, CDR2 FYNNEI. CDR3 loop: CATSQGYEQYF. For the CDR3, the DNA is TGTGCCACATCACAGGGCTACGAGCAGTACTTC.

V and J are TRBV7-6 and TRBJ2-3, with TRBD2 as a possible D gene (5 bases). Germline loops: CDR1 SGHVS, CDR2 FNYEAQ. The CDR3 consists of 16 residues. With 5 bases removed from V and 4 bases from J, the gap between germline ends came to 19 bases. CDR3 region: CASSGGLSHGADTQYF. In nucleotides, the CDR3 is TGTGCCAGCAGCGGTGGACTGTCCCACGGGGCAGATACGCAGTATTTT.

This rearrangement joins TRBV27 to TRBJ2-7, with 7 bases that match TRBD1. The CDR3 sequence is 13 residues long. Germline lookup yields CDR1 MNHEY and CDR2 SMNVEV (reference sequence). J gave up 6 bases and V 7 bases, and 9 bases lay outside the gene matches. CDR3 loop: CASTLLQGTEQYF. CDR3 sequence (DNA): TGTGCCAGCACCCTCTTACAGGGGACCGAGCAGTACTTC.

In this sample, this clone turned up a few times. CDR3 sequence: CASRRERGPLHF. DNA for the CDR3: TGTGCCAGCAGAAGAGAAAGGGGGCCCCTCCACTTT. This sequence joins TRBV5-4 and TRBJ1-6, with D possibly being TRBD1 (6 bases). The CDR3 covers 12 residues. Germline CDR1 reads SGHNT; CDR2 reads YYREEE (reference sequence). V lost 5 bases, J lost 13 bases, and 13 bases lay in between.

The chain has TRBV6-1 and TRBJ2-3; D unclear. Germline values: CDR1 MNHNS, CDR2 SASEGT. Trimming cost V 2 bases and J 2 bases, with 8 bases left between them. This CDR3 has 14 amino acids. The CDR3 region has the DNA TGTGCCAGCAGTGAAACCCTAAACACAGATACGCAGTATTTT. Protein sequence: CASSETLNTDTQYF.

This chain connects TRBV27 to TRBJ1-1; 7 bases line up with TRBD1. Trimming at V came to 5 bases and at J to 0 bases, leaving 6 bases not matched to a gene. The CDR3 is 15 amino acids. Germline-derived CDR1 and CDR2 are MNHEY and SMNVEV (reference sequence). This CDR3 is CASSRTGQMNTEAFF. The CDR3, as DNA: TGTGCCAGCAGTAGAACGGGACAGATGAACACTGAAGCTTTCTTT.

The chain's CDR3 is CASSPLPFLSSYNSPLHF. CDR3 coding DNA: TGTGCCAGCAGCCCGTTACCTTTTCTGAGCTCCTATAATTCACCCCTCCACTTT. This chain connects TRBV7-8 to TRBJ1-6; D is unclear. Deletions cut 5 bases from V and 0 bases from J, with 17 bases between. The CDR3 totals 18 residues. Germline V gives CDR1 SGHVS, CDR2 FQNEAQ.

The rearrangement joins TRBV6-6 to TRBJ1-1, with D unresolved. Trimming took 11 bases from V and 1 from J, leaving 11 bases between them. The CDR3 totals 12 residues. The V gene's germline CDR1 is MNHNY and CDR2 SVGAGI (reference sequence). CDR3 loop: CAVTRGNTEAFF. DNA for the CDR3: TGTGCCGTTACCCGGGGGAACACTGAAGCTTTCTTT.

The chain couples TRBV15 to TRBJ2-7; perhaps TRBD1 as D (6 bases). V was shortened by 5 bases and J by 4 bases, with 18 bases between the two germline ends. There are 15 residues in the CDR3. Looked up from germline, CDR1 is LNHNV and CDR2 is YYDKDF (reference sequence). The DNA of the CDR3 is TGTGCCACCAGCGAATCACAGGGTATCTATTACGAGCAGTACTTC. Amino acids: CATSESQGIYYEQYF.

This CDR3 is CASSSTGAGETQYF. DNA of the CDR3: TGCGCCAGCAGCTCGACAGGGGCGGGGGAGACCCAGTACTTC. The chain has TRBV5-1 and TRBJ2-5; 8 nucleotides agree with TRBD1. The CDR3 sequence is 14 residues long. With V trimmed by 3 bases and J by 5 bases, 6 bases remained unmatched. Looked up from germline, CDR1 is SGHRS and CDR2 is YFSETQ.

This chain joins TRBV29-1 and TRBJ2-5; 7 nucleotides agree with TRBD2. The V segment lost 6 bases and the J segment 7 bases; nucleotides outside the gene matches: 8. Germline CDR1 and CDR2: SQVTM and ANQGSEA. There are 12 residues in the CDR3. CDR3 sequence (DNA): TGCAGCGTCGCTACTAGCGCTTGGACCCAGTACTTC. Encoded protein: CSVATSAWTQYF.

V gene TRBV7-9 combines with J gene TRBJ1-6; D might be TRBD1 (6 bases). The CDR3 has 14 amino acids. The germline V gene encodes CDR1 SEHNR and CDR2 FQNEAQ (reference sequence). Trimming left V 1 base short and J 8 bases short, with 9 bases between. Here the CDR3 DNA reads TGTGCCAGCAGCTTAGGAGGGGGGGATTCACCCCTCCACTTT. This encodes CASSLGGGDSPLHF.

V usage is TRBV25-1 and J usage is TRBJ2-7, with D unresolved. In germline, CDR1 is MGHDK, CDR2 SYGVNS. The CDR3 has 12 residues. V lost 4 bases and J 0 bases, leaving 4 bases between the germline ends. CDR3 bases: TGTGCCAGCAGTGGAGTCTCCTACGAGCAGTACTTC. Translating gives CASSGVSYEQYF.

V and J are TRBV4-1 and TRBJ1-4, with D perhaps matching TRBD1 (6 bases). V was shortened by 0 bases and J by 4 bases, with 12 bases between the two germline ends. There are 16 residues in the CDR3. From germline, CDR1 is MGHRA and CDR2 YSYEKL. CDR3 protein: CASSQEPGAFNEKLFF. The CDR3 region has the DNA TGCGCCAGCAGCCAAGAGCCAGGGGCCTTTAATGAAAAACTGTTTTTT.

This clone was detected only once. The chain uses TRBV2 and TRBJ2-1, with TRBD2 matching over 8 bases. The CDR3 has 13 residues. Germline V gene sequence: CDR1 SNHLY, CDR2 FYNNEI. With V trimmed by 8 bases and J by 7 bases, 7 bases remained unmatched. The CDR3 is CASLSGEGNEQFF. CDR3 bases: TGTGCCAGCCTTAGCGGGGAGGGTAATGAGCAGTTCTTC.